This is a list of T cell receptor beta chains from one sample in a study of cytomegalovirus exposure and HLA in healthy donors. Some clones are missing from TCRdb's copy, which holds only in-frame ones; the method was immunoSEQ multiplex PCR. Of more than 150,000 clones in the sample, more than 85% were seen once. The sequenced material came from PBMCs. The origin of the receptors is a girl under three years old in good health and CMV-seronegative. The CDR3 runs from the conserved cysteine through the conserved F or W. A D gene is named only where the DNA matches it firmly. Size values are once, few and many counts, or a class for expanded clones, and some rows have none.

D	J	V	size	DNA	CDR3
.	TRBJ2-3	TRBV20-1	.	TGCAGTGCTAGAGGAGGAGATACGCAGTATTTT	CSARGGDTQYF
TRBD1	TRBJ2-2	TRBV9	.	TGTGCCAGCAGCGTAACAGGGGGTGGTCGGGCCGGGGAGCTGTTTTTT	CASSVTGGGRAGELFF
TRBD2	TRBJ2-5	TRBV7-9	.	TGTGCCAGCAGCGAACTAGCGGGGGGCTTTGGAGGTGAAGAGACCCAGTACTTC	CASSELAGGFGGEETQYF
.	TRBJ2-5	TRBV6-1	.	TGTGCCAGCAGTGGTGGTGCAGGGGAGACCCAGTACTTC	CASSGGAGETQYF
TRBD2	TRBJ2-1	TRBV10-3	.	TGTGCCATCAGTGAGTCGAGCCAGACTAGCAAGTTCTTC	CAISESSQTSKFF
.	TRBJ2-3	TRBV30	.	TGTGCCTGGAGTGGAGGAAGCACAGATACGCAGTATTTT	CAWSGGSTDTQYF
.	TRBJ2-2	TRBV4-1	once	TGCGCCAGCAGCCAATCGGGGGGCAAGGACACCGGGGAGCTGTTTTTT	CASSQSGGKDTGELFF
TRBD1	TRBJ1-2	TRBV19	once	TGTGCCAGTAGTCTAATACCGGGACAGGGATATGGCTACACCTTC	CASSLIPGQGYGYTF
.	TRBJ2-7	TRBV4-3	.	TGCGCCAGCAGCCAAGGGCCGACCTACGAGCAGTACTTC	CASSQGPTYEQYF
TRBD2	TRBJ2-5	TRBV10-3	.	TGTGCCACTTTGGGGACTAGCGGGGGTCGAGAGACCCAGTACTTC	CATLGTSGGRETQYF
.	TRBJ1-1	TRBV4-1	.	TGCGCCAGCAGCAAAGAAGCATCCGATGGGGGGGAAGCTTTCTTT	CASSKEASDGGEAFF
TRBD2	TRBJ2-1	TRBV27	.	TGTGCCAGCAGTCCCAGGACTAGCGGGGGTGATGAGCAGTTCTTC	CASSPRTSGGDEQFF
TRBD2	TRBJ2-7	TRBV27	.	TGTGCCAGCAGTGACGCCCCGGGGACTAGCAGATACGAGCAGTACTTC	CASSDAPGTSRYEQYF
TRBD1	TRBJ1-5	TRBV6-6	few	TGTGCCAGCAGACCGGGTACCGGGACAGACAATCAGCCCCAGCATTTT	CASRPGTGTDNQPQHF
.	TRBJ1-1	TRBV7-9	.	TGTGCCAGCAGCTTAGGGGAGCAGACAAGTAAAGCTTTCTTT	CASSLGEQTSKAFF
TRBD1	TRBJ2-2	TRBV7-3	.	TGTGCCAGCAGCGCGGACAGGGCGTCTCGGACCGGGGAGCTGTTTTTT	CASSADRASRTGELFF
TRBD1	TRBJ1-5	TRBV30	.	TGTGCCTGGAGTCCCACCGGACAGGGAAACAGGCAGCCCCAGCATTTT	CAWSPTGQGNRQPQHF
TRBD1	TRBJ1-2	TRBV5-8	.	TGTGCCAGCAGCCTGCAGGGGGCGGATGGCTACACCTTC	CASSLQGADGYTF
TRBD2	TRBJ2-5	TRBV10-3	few	TGTGCCATCAGTGAGTCTCCTAGCGGGGGCGATCGAAAGACCCAGTACTTC	CAISESPSGGDRKTQYF
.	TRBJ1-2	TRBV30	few	TGTGCCTCCCAATCATATGGCTACACCTTC	CASQSYGYTF
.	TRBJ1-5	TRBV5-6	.	TGTGCCAGCAGCCCCCGACAGACAAATCAGCCCCAGCATTTT	CASSPRQTNQPQHF
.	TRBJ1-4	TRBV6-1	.	TGTGCCAGCAGTGACGGGTTCCCAAATGAAAAACTGTTTTTT	CASSDGFPNEKLFF
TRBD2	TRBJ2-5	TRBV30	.	TGTGCCTGGAGGGTTACTAGCGGGGAGACCCAGTACTTC	CAWRVTSGETQYF
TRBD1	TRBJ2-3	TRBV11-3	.	TGTGCCAGCAGCTACGGGACAGACAGAATAGATACGCAGTATTTT	CASSYGTDRIDTQYF
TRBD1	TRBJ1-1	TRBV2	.	TGTGCCAGCAGTCGGGGGACAGGGAACACTGAAGCTTTCTTT	CASSRGTGNTEAFF
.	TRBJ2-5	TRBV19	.	TGTGCCAGTAGTATCCCCAGGTCGGAGACCCAGTACTTC	CASSIPRSETQYF
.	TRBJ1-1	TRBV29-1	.	TGCAGTGGGAAACAGGGTCTAATGAACACTGAAGCTTTCTTT	CSGKQGLMNTEAFF
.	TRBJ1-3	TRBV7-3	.	TGTGCCAGCAGCTATGCGCACAGGAATTCTGGAAACACCATATATTTT	CASSYAHRNSGNTIYF
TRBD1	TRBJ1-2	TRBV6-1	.	TGTGCCGGCAGTCTACAGGGGGCGCGGCGGGGCTACACCTTC	CAGSLQGARRGYTF
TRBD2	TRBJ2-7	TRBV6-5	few	TGTGCCAGCAGTCGTCTAGCGGGAGGGATCTACGAGCAGTACTTC	CASSRLAGGIYEQYF
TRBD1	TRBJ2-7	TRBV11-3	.	TGTGCCAGCAGCTTAGGACAGGGGGCCGGGGACGAGCAGTACTTC	CASSLGQGAGDEQYF
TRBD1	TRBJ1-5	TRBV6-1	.	TGTGCCAGCTCAGGGGGCAACCAGCCCCAGCATTTT	CASSGGNQPQHF
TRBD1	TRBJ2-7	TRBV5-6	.	TGTGCCAGCAGCGACCGGGACAGGGTGTTCTGGGAGCAGTACTTC	CASSDRDRVFWEQYF
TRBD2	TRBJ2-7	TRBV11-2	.	TGTGCCAGCAGCTCCCAGACTAGCGGGAGCTACGAGCAGTACTTC	CASSSQTSGSYEQYF
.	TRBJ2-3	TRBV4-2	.	TGTGCCAGCAGCCAAGCAGCCAGAAGCGGATCTAGCACAGATACGCAGTATTTT	CASSQAARSGSSTDTQYF
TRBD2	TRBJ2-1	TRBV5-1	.	TGCGCCAGCAGCTTGGCCATAGCTAGCGGGGGGCCCTATTCCTACAATGAGCAGTTCTTC	CASSLAIASGGPYSYNEQFF
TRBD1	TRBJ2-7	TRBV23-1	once	TGCGCCAGCAGTCAACTCCCCGACAGGGTTTACGAGCAGTACTTC	CASSQLPDRVYEQYF
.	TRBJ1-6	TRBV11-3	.	TGTGCCAGCATCCCCGGCGGGGGGGCAAGTTCACCCCTCCACTTT	CASIPGGGASSPLHF
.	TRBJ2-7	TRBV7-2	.	TGTGCCAGCAGCTTAGCGCGGGGAGGTTACGAGCAGTACTTC	CASSLARGGYEQYF
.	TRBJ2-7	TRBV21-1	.	TGTGCCAGCAGCTCCCGGACAGGGGCCTACGAGCAGTACTTC	CASSSRTGAYEQYF
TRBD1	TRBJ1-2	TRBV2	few	TGTGCCAGCAACGGACAGGGCCCCTATGGCTACACCTTC	CASNGQGPYGYTF
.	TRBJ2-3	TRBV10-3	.	TGTGCCATCAGTGTCCCAGGGGATGGTTCCGATACGCAGTATTTT	CAISVPGDGSDTQYF
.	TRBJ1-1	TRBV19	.	TGTGCCAGTAGTCCGAGGGTGGGGGGCACTGAAGCTTTCTTT	CASSPRVGGTEAFF
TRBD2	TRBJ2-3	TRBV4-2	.	TGTGCCAGCAGCCAAGATATGCCGCGGGGGGGCACTCCGTATTTT	CASSQDMPRGGTPYF
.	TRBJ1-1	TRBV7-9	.	TGTGCCAGCAGCTTAGGGGCAACAAGATACACTGAAGCTTTCTTT	CASSLGATRYTEAFF
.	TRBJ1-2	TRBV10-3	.	TGTGCCATCAGTGGGTCCACGAGGCCCTATGGCTACACCTTC	CAISGSTRPYGYTF
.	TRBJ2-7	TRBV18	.	TGTGCCAGCTCACCACCCGGGACACCCTCCTACGAGCAGTACTTC	CASSPPGTPSYEQYF
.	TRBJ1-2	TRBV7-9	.	TGTGCCAGCAGCTTCCGGTTCACTTATGGCTACACCTTC	CASSFRFTYGYTF
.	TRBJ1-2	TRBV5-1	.	TGCGCCAGCAGCTTGGATGCGCAGGGCTATGGCTACACCTTC	CASSLDAQGYGYTF